This T cell receptor beta chain was retrieved from a study of blood T cell repertoires in COVID-19. Study in general: Samples representing acute and convalescent COVID-19 were sourced from the United States, Italy and Spain. The cDNA or gDNA used as material had been derived from T cells, B-cell-depleted T cells, or PBMCs.

The Seattle site enrolled patients during active infection and followed them longitudinally. Authors' processing steps: For nucleated cells, counts were estimated from reference gene primer amplification. The protocol was immunoSEQ multiplex PCR, while the TCRdb copy is restricted to in-frame clones and leaves out a portion. The DNA gave D and trimming, while V, J and clone size come from that table. The sample has some 450,000 clones, about nine tenths seen once. The source of this sequence is a woman aged 50 to 60 with COVID-19, enrolled during active disease. The sample consisted of peripheral blood.

The CDR3 protein is CASFDRMNTEAFF. CDR3 in DNA: TGTGCCAGCTTTGACAGAATGAACACTGAAGCTTTCTTT. The gene calls are TRBV18 and TRBJ1-1, with D possibly matching TRBD1 (5 bases). CDR3 length: 13 residues. The germline V and J ends were trimmed by 7 bases and 0 bases, with 9 bases remaining between them. CDR1 is KGHSH and CDR2 is LQKENI in the germline V gene.